The sequence of this T cell receptor (beta chain) was determined in a study of identical twins (dated by TCRdb to about 2016). Regarding the research as a whole: To test whether fetal clonotypes persist, the study used deep sequencing on TCR alpha and beta repertoires from monozygotic twins, unrelated adults of various ages, and cord blood. To rule out contamination, the twin experiments were replicated at different times with different library preparation protocols.

Broader findings and caveats from the paper: Zero-insertion analyses could be partly confounded by invariant T cells such as MAIT and iNKT, though diverse VJ usage argued against such confounding for most clonotypes. Because the same donors could not be followed over many years, the conclusions depended on cross-sectional statistical analysis. Compared with coincidental sharing between unrelated individuals, an excess of low generation-probability sequences was observed among out-of-frame TCR alpha sequences shared between twins. In monozygotic twins, recombination models systematically underestimated out-of-frame TCR alpha sharing, but the models matched the sharing seen between unrelated individuals. Fewer insertions were carried by abundant cord blood beta clonotypes, a similar but weaker trend appeared in young adult naive repertoires, and no such trend appeared in memory repertoires. Excess twin sharing in beta out-of-frame sequences was weaker because fewer shared sequences lowered the signal-to-noise ratio.

This clonotype was observed a handful of times. No antigen is known for it. Base qualities are not recorded, but no much larger clone differs from it by a single base. Every donor in the study was a healthy Caucasian. Three pairs of female monozygotic twins, all aged roughly 18 to 29 years, made up the twin cohort. CD4+ and CD8+ T cell populations were isolated with positive isolation kits from Invitrogen. CDR1 MNHEY and CDR2 SMNVEV were looked up in the germline V gene (reference sequence). The CDR3 numbers 16 residues from cysteine through phenylalanine. Only the CDR3 part of the read is kept: 48 bases, read in frame from the first base. Trimming removed 0 bases from V and 3 bases from J, leaving 13 bases between the germline ends. The protocol used for the library was 5' RACE. Sequencing relied on an Illumina HiSeq 2000. A universal primer binding site was introduced by template switching, and a unique molecular identifier was present in the final cDNA, enabling accurate counting of TCR cDNA molecules. Specific primers in the conserved constant-segment region were used to synthesize first-strand cDNA for the TCR alpha and beta chains. To control for contamination, every cDNA library was double barcoded, receiving both a SMART-Mk sample barcode and Illumina barcodes. TruSeq adapter sequences, together with Illumina sample barcodes, were added in two successive PCR steps. Sequencing of the TCR alpha and beta cDNA libraries was done on the Illumina HiSeq platform using custom primers. The original methods were these. Raw reads were processed with MiGEC to extract unique molecular identifiers, and MiXCR was used to determine CDR3 positions. For each individual, recombination models were inferred using an EM algorithm with the repgenHMM and IGoR tools. The tcR package in R was used for shared clonotype analysis, with sharing normalized by the product of cloneset sizes. To study raw recombination free of thymic and clonal selection effects, out-of-frame nonproductive sequences were analyzed. TCRdb reran the public reads through fastp at Q25 and MiXCR, keeping productive beta chains. Here each entry gathers all rows of one CDR3 protein and keeps the most common genes and DNA. V and J calls and clone size were set by TCRdb, not the authors. The sample profile shows 400,000 to 550,000 distinct CDR3 sequences; roughly an eighth of them were found once. Clones ranked in the top ten supply approximately 1% of the sample.

These data also featured in a second study, about yellow fever vaccine responses in identical twins. The second study reports: According to the authors, the vaccine-induced T cell response in identical twins seemed to be partly convergent and partly specific to each individual. In identical twins, the study followed T cell clones that responded to the vaccine with precision.

The sample was CD4+ T cells sorted from blood. The TCR comes from a young woman in good health. Rearrangement joined TRBV27 to TRBJ2-3; D gene: possibly TRBD2, on 6 matching bases. The DNA reads TGTGCCAGCAGTTTATCCTTCGCGGGGACTACAGATACGCAGTATTTT. This is translated as CASSLSFAGTTDTQYF.